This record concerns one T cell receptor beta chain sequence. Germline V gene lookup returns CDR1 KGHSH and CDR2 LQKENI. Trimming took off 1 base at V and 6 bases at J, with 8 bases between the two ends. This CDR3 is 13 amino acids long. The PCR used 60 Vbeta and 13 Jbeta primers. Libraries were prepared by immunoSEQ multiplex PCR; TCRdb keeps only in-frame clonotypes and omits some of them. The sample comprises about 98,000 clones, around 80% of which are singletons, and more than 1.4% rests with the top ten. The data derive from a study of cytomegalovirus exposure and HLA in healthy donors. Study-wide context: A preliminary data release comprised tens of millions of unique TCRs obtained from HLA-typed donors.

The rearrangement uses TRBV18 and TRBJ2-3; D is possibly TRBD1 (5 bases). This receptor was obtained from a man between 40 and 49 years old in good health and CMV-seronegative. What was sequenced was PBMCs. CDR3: CASSPLNRDTQYF. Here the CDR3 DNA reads TGTGCCAGCTCACCACTCAACAGGGATACGCAGTATTTT.